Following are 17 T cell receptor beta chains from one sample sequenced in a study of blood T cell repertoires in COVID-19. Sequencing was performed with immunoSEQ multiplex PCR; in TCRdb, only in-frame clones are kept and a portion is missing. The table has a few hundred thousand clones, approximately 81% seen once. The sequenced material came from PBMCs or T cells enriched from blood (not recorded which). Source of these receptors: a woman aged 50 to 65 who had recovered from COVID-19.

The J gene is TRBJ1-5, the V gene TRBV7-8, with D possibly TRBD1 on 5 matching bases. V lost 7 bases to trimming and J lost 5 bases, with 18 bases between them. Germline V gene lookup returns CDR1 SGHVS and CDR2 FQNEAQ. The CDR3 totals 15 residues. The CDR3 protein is CASTTHTGAHQPQHF. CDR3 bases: TGTGCCAGCACCACACACACAGGAGCGCATCAGCCCCAGCATTTT.

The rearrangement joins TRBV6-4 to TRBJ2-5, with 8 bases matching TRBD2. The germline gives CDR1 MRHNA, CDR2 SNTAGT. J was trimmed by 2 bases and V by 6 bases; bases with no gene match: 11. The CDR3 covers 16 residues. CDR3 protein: CASSLSPGGPQETQYF. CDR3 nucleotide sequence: TGTGCCAGCAGCCTCTCCCCGGGAGGGCCGCAAGAGACCCAGTACTTC.

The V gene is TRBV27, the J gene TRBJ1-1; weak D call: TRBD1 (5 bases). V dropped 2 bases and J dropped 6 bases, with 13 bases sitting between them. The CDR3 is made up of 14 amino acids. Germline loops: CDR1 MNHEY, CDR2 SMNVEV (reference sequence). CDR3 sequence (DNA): TGTGCCAGCAGTTTAGGCAGGGTTTTATCTGAAGCTTTCTTT. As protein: CASSLGRVLSEAFF.

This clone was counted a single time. This chain's CDR3 is CASSQEFQREVVWELFF. DNA of the CDR3: TGCGCCAGCAGCCAAGAGTTCCAGCGGGAGGTAGTATGGGAGCTGTTTTTT. This chain links TRBV4-1 with TRBJ2-2; 9 bases agree with TRBD2. The V and J ends lost 0 bases and 9 bases, in that order; junction bases with no gene match: 11. Germline V gene sequence: CDR1 MGHRA, CDR2 YSYEKL. The CDR3 has 17 residues.

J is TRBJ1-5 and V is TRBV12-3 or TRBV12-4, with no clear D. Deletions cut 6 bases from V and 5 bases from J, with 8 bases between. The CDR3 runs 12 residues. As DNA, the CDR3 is TGTGCCAGCAGCCTAGATGATCAGCCCCAGCATTTT. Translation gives CASSLDDQPQHF.

CDR3: CASSVGQGLTDTQYF. The CDR3 nucleotides are TGTGCCAGCAGCGTGGGACAGGGTCTCACAGATACGCAGTATTTT. The genes are TRBV9 and TRBJ2-3; 9 bases agree with TRBD1. CDR3 length: 15 amino acids. Germline CDR1 reads SGDLS; CDR2 reads YYNGEE. Losses at the gene ends were 2 bases for V and 2 bases for J; bases not matched to a gene: 3. The full variable domain, with the rest looked up from reference TRBV9 and TRBJ2-3, is DSGVTQTPKHLITATGQRVTLRCSPRSGDLSVYWYQQSLDQGLQFLIQYYNGEERAKGNILERFSAQQFPDLHSELNLSSLELGDSALYFCASSVGQGLTDTQYFGPGTRLTVL.

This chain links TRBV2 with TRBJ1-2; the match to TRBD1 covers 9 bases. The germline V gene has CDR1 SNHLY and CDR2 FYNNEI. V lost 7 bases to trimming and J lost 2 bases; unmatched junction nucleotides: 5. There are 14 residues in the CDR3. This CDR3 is CASTRTGANYGYTF. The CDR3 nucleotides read TGTGCCAGCACCAGGACAGGGGCCAACTATGGCTACACCTTC.

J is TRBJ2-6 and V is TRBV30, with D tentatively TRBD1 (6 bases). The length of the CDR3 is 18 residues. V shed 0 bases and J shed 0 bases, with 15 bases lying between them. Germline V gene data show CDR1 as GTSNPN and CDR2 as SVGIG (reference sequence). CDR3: CAWSVRRGQSSGANVLTF. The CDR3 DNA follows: TGTGCCTGGAGTGTACGAAGAGGACAGAGCTCTGGGGCCAACGTCCTGACTTTC. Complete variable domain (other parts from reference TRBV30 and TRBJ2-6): SQTIHQWPATLVQPVGSPLSLECTVEGTSNPNLYWYRQAAGRGLQLLFYSVGIGQISSEVPQNLSASRPQDRQFILSSKKLLLSDSGFYLCAWSVRRGQSSGANVLTFGAGSRLTVL.

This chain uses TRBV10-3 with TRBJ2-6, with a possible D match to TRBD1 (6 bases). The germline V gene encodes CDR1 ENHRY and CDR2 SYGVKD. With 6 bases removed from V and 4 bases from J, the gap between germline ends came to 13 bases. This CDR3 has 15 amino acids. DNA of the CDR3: TGTGCCATCAGACAACAGGGCGACGGGGCCAACGTCCTGACTTTC. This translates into CAIRQQGDGANVLTF.

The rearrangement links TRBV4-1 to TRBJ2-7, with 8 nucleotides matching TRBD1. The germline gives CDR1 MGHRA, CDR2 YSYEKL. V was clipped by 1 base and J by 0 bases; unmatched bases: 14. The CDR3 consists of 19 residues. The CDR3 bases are TGCGCCAGCAGCCAAGTCCGAGAGGCCCGGACAGGGCCCTCCTACGAGCAGTACTTC. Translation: CASSQVREARTGPSYEQYF.

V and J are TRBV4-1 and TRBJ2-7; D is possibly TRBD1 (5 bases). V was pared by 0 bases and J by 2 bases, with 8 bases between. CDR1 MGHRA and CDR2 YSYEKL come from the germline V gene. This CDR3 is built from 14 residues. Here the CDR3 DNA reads TGCGCCAGCAGCCAAGACTCAGGGCCCTACGAGCAGTACTTC. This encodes CASSQDSGPYEQYF.

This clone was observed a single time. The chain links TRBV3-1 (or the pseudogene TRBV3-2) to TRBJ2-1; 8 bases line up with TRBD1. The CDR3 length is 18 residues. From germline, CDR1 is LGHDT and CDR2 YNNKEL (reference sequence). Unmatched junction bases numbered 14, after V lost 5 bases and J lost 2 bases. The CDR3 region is CASSKRGFGTGPYNEQFF. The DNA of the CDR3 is TGTGCCAGCAGCAAGAGGGGATTCGGGACAGGACCCTACAATGAGCAGTTCTTC.

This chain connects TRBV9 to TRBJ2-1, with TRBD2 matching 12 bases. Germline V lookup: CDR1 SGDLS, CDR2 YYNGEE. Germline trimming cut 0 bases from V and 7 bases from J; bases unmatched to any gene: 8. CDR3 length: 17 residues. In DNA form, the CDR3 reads TGTGCCAGCAGCGTAGGGGCTAGCGGGGGGGCCGATAATGAGCAGTTCTTC. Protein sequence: CASSVGASGGADNEQFF.

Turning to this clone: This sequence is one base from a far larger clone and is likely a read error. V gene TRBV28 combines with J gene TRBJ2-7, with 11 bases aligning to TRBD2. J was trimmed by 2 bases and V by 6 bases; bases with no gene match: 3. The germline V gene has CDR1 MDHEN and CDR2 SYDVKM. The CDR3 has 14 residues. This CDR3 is CASSLAGGAYEQYF. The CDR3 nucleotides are TGTGCCAGCAGCCTAGCGGGGGGCGCCTACGAGCAGTACTTC.

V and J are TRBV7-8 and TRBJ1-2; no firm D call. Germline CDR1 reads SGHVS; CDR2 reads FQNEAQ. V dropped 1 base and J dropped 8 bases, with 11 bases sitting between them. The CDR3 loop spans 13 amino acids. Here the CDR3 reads CASSLERGQGYTF. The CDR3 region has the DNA TGTGCCAGCAGCTTAGAGAGAGGGCAGGGCTACACCTTC.

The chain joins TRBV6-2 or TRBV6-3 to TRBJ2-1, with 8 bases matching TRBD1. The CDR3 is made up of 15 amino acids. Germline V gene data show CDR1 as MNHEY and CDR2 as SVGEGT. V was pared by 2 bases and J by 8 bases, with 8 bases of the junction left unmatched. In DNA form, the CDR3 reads TGTGCCAGCAGTTACATGGACAGGGATTCCCATGAGCAGTTCTTC. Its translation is CASSYMDRDSHEQFF.

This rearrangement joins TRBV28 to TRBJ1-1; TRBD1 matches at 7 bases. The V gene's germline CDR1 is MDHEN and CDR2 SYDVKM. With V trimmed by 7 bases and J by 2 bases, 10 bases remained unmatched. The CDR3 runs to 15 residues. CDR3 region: CASIGAHRGNTEAFF. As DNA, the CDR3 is TGTGCCAGCATCGGGGCTCACAGGGGCAACACTGAAGCTTTCTTT.